The next 15 T cell receptor beta chains were all read from a single sample in a study of blood T cell repertoires in COVID-19. The data were produced by immunoSEQ multiplex PCR, yet TCRdb's version contains in-frame clones alone and is incomplete. The profile shows about 55,000 clones, about 82% of them singletons. Sequenced input: peripheral blood. These receptors were collected from a woman of 80 years or more with acute or convalescent COVID-19.

The chain has TRBV5-6 and TRBJ1-1, with 7 positions matching TRBD1. Germline V gene lookup returns CDR1 SGHDT and CDR2 YYEEEE. The junction had 15 bases not matched to a gene; V was cut back by 5 bases and J by 11 bases. The CDR3 spans 14 residues. CDR3 in amino acids: CASRQGRHAREAFF. For the CDR3, the DNA is TGTGCCAGCAGACAGGGGCGGCACGCCCGAGAGGCTTTCTTT.

J is TRBJ2-3 and V is TRBV7-3; D gene unclear. V was clipped by 2 bases and J by 2 bases, with 5 bases between them. The CDR3 sequence is 13 residues long. The V gene's germline CDR1 is SGHTA and CDR2 FQGTGA. CDR3 in amino acids: CASSLDSTDTQYF. The CDR3 coding sequence is TGTGCCAGCAGCTTAGACTCCACAGATACGCAGTATTTT.

This clone was seen more than once but under ten times. The chain employs TRBV3-1 (or the pseudogene TRBV3-2) and TRBJ2-7; TRBD1 matches 7 bases. J was trimmed by 9 bases and V by 2 bases; bases with no gene match: 4. CDR3 size: 12 residues. Germline values: CDR1 LGHDT, CDR2 YNNKEL (reference sequence). CDR3 sequence reads: CASSQTWDRQYF. DNA of the CDR3: TGTGCCAGCAGCCAAACCTGGGACAGGCAGTACTTC.

The V call is TRBV27, the J call TRBJ1-6; 8 bases fit TRBD1. The CDR3 contains 15 residues. Germline-derived CDR1 and CDR2 are MNHEY and SMNVEV (reference sequence). J was trimmed by 9 bases and V by 5 bases; bases with no gene match: 9. CDR3 sequence reads: CASSPRQGWVSPLHF. The CDR3 DNA reads as TGTGCCAGCAGTCCTCGACAGGGGTGGGTTTCACCCCTCCACTTT.

The sample holds one count of this clone. The rearrangement joins TRBV30 to TRBJ2-7; no clear D gene. CDR1 GTSNPN and CDR2 SVGIG come from the germline V gene (reference sequence). Trimming left V 3 bases short and J 0 bases short, with 9 bases between. The CDR3 loop spans 13 amino acids. The CDR3 region is CAWSGGSSYEQYV. The CDR3 bases are TGTGCCTGGAGCGGCGGTAGCTCCTACGAGCAGTACGTC.

This clone appeared a single time. The chain is built from TRBV2 and TRBJ1-5; D remains unclear. Germline-derived CDR1 and CDR2 are SNHLY and FYNNEI. The CDR3 has 15 residues. V gave up 0 bases and J gave up 1 base, with 7 bases separating them. CDR3 nucleotide sequence: TGTGCCAGCAGTGAAGCACTCAGGAGCAATCAGCCCCAGCATTTT. This encodes CASSEALRSNQPQHF.

V is TRBV5-5 and J is TRBJ2-5; the D gene is possibly TRBD2 (5 bases). The V and J ends lost 1 base and 5 bases respectively, with 12 bases between them. The CDR3 totals 14 residues. Germline V CDR1 and CDR2: SGHKS, YYEKEE (reference sequence). CDR3 coding DNA: TGTGCCAGCAGCTTGTTCGGGATCCCGGAGACCCAGTACTTC. Its protein product is CASSLFGIPETQYF.

The J gene is TRBJ2-7, the V gene TRBV5-8; the match to TRBD2 covers 10 bases. Losses at the gene ends were 2 bases for V and 3 bases for J; bases not matched to a gene: 8. Per the germline V gene, CDR1 is SGHTS and CDR2 is YDEGEE. The CDR3 has 16 residues. CDR3: CASSFSGLAAIYEQYV. The DNA of the CDR3 is TGTGCCAGCAGCTTTTCCGGACTAGCGGCTATCTACGAGCAGTACGTC.

This clone is a singleton in its sample. The chain employs TRBV4-1 and TRBJ1-2; D remains ambiguous. Trimming took off 0 bases at V and 0 bases at J, with 8 bases between the two ends. The length of the CDR3 is 15 residues. Germline values: CDR1 MGHRA, CDR2 YSYEKL. The CDR3 nucleotides read TGCGCCAGCAGCCAAGATCAACAGACTAACTATGGCTACACCTTC. Translating it yields CASSQDQQTNYGYTF.

The rearrangement joins TRBV5-1 to TRBJ1-5; unclear D gene. The CDR3 spans 15 residues. The ends were cut back, 0 bases at V and 0 bases at J, with 7 bases in the middle. Germline lookup yields CDR1 SGHRS and CDR2 YFSETQ. CDR3 DNA sequence: TGCGCCAGCAGCTTGGACAGTAATAGCAATCAGCCCCAGCATTTT. Its translation is CASSLDSNSNQPQHF. Full variable domain (rest looked up from reference TRBV5-1 and TRBJ1-5): KAGVTQTPRYLIKTRGQQVTLSCSPISGHRSVSWYQQTPGQGLQFLFEYFSETQRNKGNFPGRFSGRQFSNSRSEMNVSTLELGDSALYLCASSLDSNSNQPQHFGDGTRLSIL.

The V call is TRBV7-6, the J call TRBJ2-5; TRBD2 matches 10 bases. The V gene end was trimmed by 5 bases and the J gene end by 2 bases; junction bases not matched to a gene: 8. In germline, CDR1 is SGHVS, CDR2 FNYEAQ. This CDR3 has 16 amino acids. CDR3: CASSPLGSGGQETQYF. DNA of the CDR3: TGTGCCAGCAGCCCATTGGGTAGCGGGGGGCAAGAGACCCAGTACTTC.

The chain employs TRBV6-4 and TRBJ2-1; weak D call: TRBD2 (6 bases). The CDR3 runs to 15 residues. V was clipped by 0 bases and J by 6 bases, with 12 bases between them. CDR1 and CDR2 (germline): MRHNA, SNTAGT. The DNA of the CDR3 is TGTGCCAGCAGTGACTCGGGCGGGATCGGCAATGAGCAGTTCTTC. As protein: CASSDSGGIGNEQFF.

This clone was observed once. J is TRBJ2-7 and V is TRBV25-1; D gene uncertain. Germline lookup yields CDR1 MGHDK and CDR2 SYGVNS. Trimming stripped 4 bases from V and 3 bases from J, with 4 bases between. The CDR3 is made up of 11 amino acids. Here the CDR3 DNA reads TGTGCCAGCAGTGCAATCTACGAGCAGTACTTC. This codes for CASSAIYEQYF.

V usage is TRBV15 and J usage is TRBJ1-2, with 7 bases aligning to TRBD1. Trimming removed 4 bases from V and 8 bases from J; junction bases left unmatched: 10. Germline loops: CDR1 LNHNV, CDR2 YYDKDF (reference sequence). The CDR3 has 14 amino acids. The CDR3 nucleotides read TGTGCCACCAGCATGGGCCACAGGGGCCGGGGCTACACCTTC. This sequence encodes CATSMGHRGRGYTF.

Here the CDR3 reads CASSAIGTSGYNEQFF. The CDR3 region has the DNA TGTGCCAGCAGCGCAATCGGGACTAGCGGCTACAATGAGCAGTTCTTC. The V gene is TRBV9, the J gene TRBJ2-1, with TRBD2 matching over 11 bases. The V gene end was trimmed by 3 bases and the J gene end by 3 bases; junction bases not matched to a gene: 5. The CDR3 has 16 amino acids. Germline V lookup: CDR1 SGDLS, CDR2 YYNGEE.